This T cell receptor beta chain was sequenced for a study of Ad26.COV2.S vaccination and SARS-CoV-2 variants. Some clones are missing from TCRdb's copy, which holds only in-frame ones; the method was immunoSEQ multiplex PCR. The sample yields hundreds of thousands of clones, roughly 80% seen once. Study results and caveats: While placebo recipients had lower spike-specific TCR breadth, vaccine recipients had more.

Sample treatment: roughly 20 received Ad26.COV2.S at low or high dose, single or two shots; roughly five received placebo; per-sample allocation not given. Specimens were obtained on day 63 following the first vaccine or placebo injection. An Ad26 vector that expressed Wuhan-strain SARS-CoV-2 spike constituted the vaccine. The CDR3 is 13 amino acids. Germline lookup yields CDR1 MNHEY and CDR2 SVGEGT. Trimming removed 3 bases from V and 7 bases from J, with 10 bases in between. With regard to this clone: Its antigen is undetermined.

The chain employs TRBV6-2 or TRBV6-3 and TRBJ1-5; D remains unclear. The TCR comes from a person aged 18-60 years who received the Ad26.COV2.S COVID-19 vaccine or a placebo. This specimen consisted of peripheral blood, obtained in a trial of Ad26.COV2.S vaccine versus placebo. CDR3 in amino acids: CASSYPGSQPQHF. In DNA form, the CDR3 reads TGTGCCAGCAGTTATCCTGGGAGCCAGCCCCAGCATTTT.